A selection of T cell receptor beta chains follows, all from one sample in a study of identical twins. TCRdb re-called the 5' RACE reads through MiXCR, storing one row per CDR3 protein. The data contain about 480,000 distinct CDR3 sequences, 13% to 15% of them singletons. The same data also went into a second study, on yellow fever vaccine responses in identical twins.

Sequenced: CD4+ T cells sorted from blood. Receptors were obtained from a woman younger than 35 in good health. Both conserved end residues are trimmed from each CDR3. Fields, in order: V gene, CDR3 length, J gene, CDR3 protein.

>TRBV2|13|TRBJ1-5
ASSEMARYNQPQH
>TRBV28|13|TRBJ2-5
ASSPRRAAGETQY
>TRBV6-2/TRBV6-3|9|TRBJ2-1
ATPFWWEQF
>TRBV28|11|TRBJ2-7
ASRLGGSYEQY
>TRBV5-1|14|TRBJ1-2
ASSLRRQGGDYGYT
>TRBV20-1|12|TRBJ2-5
SASPLAGRETQY
>TRBV27|12|TRBJ2-7
ASRRPGLAFEQY
>TRBV5-1|14|TRBJ2-3
ASSPGTGGRTDTQY
>TRBV12-3/TRBV12-4|13|TRBJ2-3
ASTLGDRNTDTQY
>TRBV20-1|13|TRBJ2-1
SARPSGRSYNEQF
>TRBV5-1|11|TRBJ1-1
ASSSAVNTEAF
>TRBV5-4|11|TRBJ1-1
ASRRGGNTEAF
>TRBV29-1|11|TRBJ2-6
SVEDQLPGVLT
>TRBV15|14|TRBJ2-7
ATSRARTGGVYEQY
>TRBV5-1|9|TRBJ2-5
ASSLGQTLY
>TRBV4-3|17|TRBJ2-7
ASSQDSASGTLATYEQY
>TRBV10-3|14|TRBJ2-2
AIRMGQGVGTGELF
>TRBV5-1|12|TRBJ2-2
ASSWVGDTGELF
>TRBV29-1|11|TRBJ2-1
SANSYRRGEQF
>TRBV28|11|TRBJ2-7
ASSFDRNYEQY
>TRBV4-1|13|TRBJ2-7
ASSHLWGSTYEQY
>TRBV28|14|TRBJ2-3
ASSHGDRGGTDTQY
>TRBV9|16|TRBJ2-3
ASSVDGLGAGGQNTQY
>TRBV20-1|12|TRBJ2-7
SSLGEANSYEQY
>TRBV20-1|10|TRBJ2-7
SARAPLYEQY
>TRBV10-3|12|TRBJ2-3
AIRLAGGGDTQY
>TRBV20-1|13|TRBJ1-6
SARASQGINSPLH
>TRBV10-3|13|TRBJ2-3
AISESPSSTDTQY